The entry below describes one T cell receptor (beta chain). The target antigen is unknown. PCR used 60 Vbeta primers and 13 Jbeta primers. Method: immunoSEQ multiplex PCR; TCRdb's copy keeps in-frame clones and lacks some. The data hold roughly 250,000 clones, with approximately 84% observed a single time. This sample was included in a study of cytomegalovirus exposure and HLA in healthy donors. Overall study context: Counted in an early data release were 75 million to 85 million unique TCRs from HLA-typed donors. Among the roughly 370 genotyped donors, 65% to 85% were placed in the Caucasian-associated ancestry cluster.

Overall study results and limits: Later findings reportedly placed an Asian-associated ancestry cluster below the approximately 620-donor mean for N-insertions. An analysis done earlier found most TCR beta V segments productive about 90% or about 30% of the time.

Sequencing used PBMCs. The sequence came from a woman in her thirties or forties in good health and CMV-seropositive.

For the CDR3, the DNA is TGTGCCAGCAGCTTGCCGGGAGACTCCTACAATGAGCAGTTCTTC. This sequence encodes CASSLPGDSYNEQFF. The gene calls are TRBV5-4 and TRBJ2-1, with a tentative D call TRBD2 (6 bases). The V end lost 1 base, the J end lost 0 bases, and 8 bases lay between the germline ends. CDR1 is SGHNT and CDR2 is YYREEE in the germline V gene (reference sequence). The CDR3 is made up of 15 amino acids.